Listed below are T cell receptor beta chains from one sample, sequenced in a study of shared clonotypes between healthy human individuals. The assay was immunoSEQ multiplex PCR, and TCRdb's table has in-frame clones only and misses some. The profile shows about 120,000 clones, around 71% of them singletons. The specimen sequenced was memory CD8+ T cells sorted from blood. The receptor set was obtained from a woman aged 25 to 39 in good health. The CDR3 runs from the conserved cysteine through the conserved F or W.

j_call v_call cdr3_aa
TRBJ1-1 TRBV19 CASSIEGLMNTEAFF
TRBJ2-7 TRBV7-9 CASSAGSYEQYF
TRBJ1-2 TRBV10-3 CAISRAPGGYYGYTF
TRBJ1-2 TRBV9 CASSAGTASNYGYTF
TRBJ2-1 TRBV11-2 CASSLIGQGPNLYNEQFF
TRBJ2-3 TRBV2 CASSEPDLPGVYGTDTQYF
TRBJ1-4 TRBV7-6 CASSLTPGRGREKLFF
TRBJ2-7 TRBV28 CASSPTRGVFYEQYF
TRBJ2-1 TRBV5-6 CASSLVSTHHNEQFF
TRBJ1-2 TRBV28 CASSLTRDAKGYTF
TRBJ2-7 TRBV27 CASSSRGGRPSYEQYF
TRBJ2-7 TRBV2 CASSEGVPYEQYF
TRBJ2-2 TRBV27 CASSTPRGRELFF
TRBJ2-3 TRBV18 CASSPQGQPTDTQYF
TRBJ2-5 TRBV5-1 CASSTGTVPQETQYF
TRBJ1-3 TRBV6-6 CASTSSRISGNTIYF
TRBJ2-7 TRBV18 CASSHDSSSYEQYF
TRBJ2-7 TRBV27 CASSFGYEQYF
TRBJ2-4 TRBV15 CATRPTRGPIDIQYF
TRBJ2-7 TRBV9 CASRRTSGYEQYF
TRBJ2-3 TRBV6-4 CASSDGQSTDTQYF
TRBJ1-5 TRBV28 CASSPPRGPQHF
TRBJ2-2 TRBV28 CAIKGTEGNTGELFF
TRBJ2-7 TRBV27 CASRPQGRGLVEQYF
TRBJ2-7 TRBV27 CASSLSVYRGQYF
TRBJ2-1 TRBV6-4 CASSDGPENNEQFF
TRBJ1-5 TRBV19 CASSIWGTSNQPQHF
TRBJ1-2 TRBV14 CASSQGRSSGDNYGYTF
TRBJ2-7 TRBV27 CASSLTGGRDEQYF
TRBJ2-5 TRBV28 CASSSGTGSQETQYF
TRBJ1-1 TRBV9 CASSVGGMNTEAFF
TRBJ1-5 TRBV13 CASSLGQGGQPQHF
TRBJ1-4 TRBV7-9 CASSQAKIWGINEKLFF
TRBJ2-7 TRBV7-9 CASSPPGDRGSYEQYF
TRBJ2-2 TRBV6-5 CASSPGERESGELFF
TRBJ2-1 TRBV28 CASSLFRSEVGEQFF
TRBJ1-1 TRBV2 CASSEKGAAEAFF
TRBJ2-1 TRBV7-2 CASSPTYSGRANEQFF
TRBJ1-5 TRBV7-8 CASSLGGHNLNQPQHF
TRBJ1-5 TRBV28 CASRKSNGREPNQPQHF
- TRBV11-2 CASSLDISSSYEQYF
TRBJ2-1 TRBV10-2 CASAVGAGSLDEQFF
TRBJ1-5 TRBV4-1 CASSQDGVGGDQPQHF
- TRBV7-9 CASSSDTGYEQYF
TRBJ2-1 TRBV29-1 CSVLGLAWEGNEQFF
TRBJ2-1 TRBV28 CASSLRQSGLNEQFF
TRBJ2-7 TRBV28 CASSRTSGSWNYEQYF
TRBJ2-1 TRBV7-9 CASSYGEAGFNEQFF
TRBJ2-2 TRBV4-2 CASSQELAGAGGELFF
TRBJ2-1 TRBV25-1 CASTSYTNRDDSFNEQFF
TRBJ2-6 TRBV9 CASSRDRLGANVLTF
TRBJ1-1 TRBV6-5 CASSSQGGYTEAFF